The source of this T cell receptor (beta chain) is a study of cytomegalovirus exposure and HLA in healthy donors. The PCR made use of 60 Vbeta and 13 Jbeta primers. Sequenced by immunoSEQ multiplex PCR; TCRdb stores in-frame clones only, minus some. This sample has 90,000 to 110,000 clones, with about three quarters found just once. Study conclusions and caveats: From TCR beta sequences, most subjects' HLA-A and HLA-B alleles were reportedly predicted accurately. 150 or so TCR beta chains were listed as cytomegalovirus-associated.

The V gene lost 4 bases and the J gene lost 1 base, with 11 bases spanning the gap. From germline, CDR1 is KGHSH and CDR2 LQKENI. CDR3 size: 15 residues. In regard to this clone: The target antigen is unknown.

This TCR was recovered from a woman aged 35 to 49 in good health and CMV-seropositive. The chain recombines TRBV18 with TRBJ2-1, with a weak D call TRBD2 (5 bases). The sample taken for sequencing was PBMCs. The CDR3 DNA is TGTGCCAGCTCACGGCCGCCGGGGTCCTACAATGAGCAGTTCTTC. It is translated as CASSRPPGSYNEQFF.